The source of this T cell receptor (beta chain) is a study of blood T cell repertoires in COVID-19. Overall study context: Collection of acute and convalescent COVID-19 samples took place in the United States, Italy and Spain.

The germline V and J ends were trimmed by 2 bases and 5 bases, with 7 bases remaining between them. The CDR3 loop spans 13 amino acids. CDR1 and CDR2 from the germline V gene are LNHDA and SQIVND (reference sequence). Authors' analysis steps: Reference gene primer amplification yielded estimated nucleated cell counts. Using immunoSEQ multiplex PCR, the repertoire was profiled, and TCRdb retains in-frame clones only, with some absent. The D gene and trimming were derived from the DNA, and the V and J assignments and clone size from that table. The sample records a few hundred thousand clones, approximately 86% being singletons.

The chain has TRBV19 and TRBJ2-1, with D hard to call. Sequences were obtained from peripheral blood. The sequence was obtained from a human donor in a cohort sampled during active COVID-19. The CDR3 DNA follows: TGTGCCAGTAGTATAAACTCTGACAATGAGCAGTTCTTC. Amino acid sequence: CASSINSDNEQFF.